The 22 T cell receptor beta chains below were found in one sample sequenced in a study of human T cells and chemical hapten exposure. TCRdb processed the RACE reads anew with MiXCR; each CDR3 protein has one entry. This table holds 100,000 or so distinct CDR3 sequences, approximately 8.6% found once. Regarding time point: patch test 2, 6 weeks after DPC sensitization. Treatment defined: therapeutic diphenylcyclopropenone sensitization with weekly scalp DPC. The source was whole blood, collected in connection with sensitization to the hapten diphenylcyclopropenone (DPC). The receptor set was obtained from a woman aged 35 to 49 with alopecia areata. Some clones in this sample may be carry-over from other donors' samples.

Points on this clonotype: This could be a read error, since a much larger clone is one nucleotide away. V usage is TRBV7-3 and J usage is TRBJ1-1; D uncertain. Looked up from germline, CDR1 is SGHTA and CDR2 is FQGTGA. The CDR3 runs to 13 residues. V gave up 2 bases and J gave up 1 base, with 5 bases separating them. Here the CDR3 reads CASSLYENTEAFF. DNA for the CDR3: TGTGCCAGCAGCTTATACGAGAACACTGAAGCTTTCTTT.

This clonotype was seen a few times. CDR3 DNA sequence: TGCAGTGCTAGAGATCTAAGGGGGAGGAGCTCCTACAATGAGCAGTTCTTC. Its protein product is CSARDLRGRSSYNEQFF. The V and J genes are TRBV20-1 and TRBJ2-1; perhaps D is TRBD1 or TRBD2 (6 bases each). In germline, CDR1 is DFQATT, CDR2 SNEGSKA (reference sequence). This CDR3 contains 17 residues. Between the trimmed V and J ends, which lost 0 bases and 0 bases, there was a span of 15 bases.

This clonotype was seen ten or more times. This chain uses TRBV20-1 with TRBJ2-1; D is ambiguous. This CDR3 region has 14 residues. Germline values: CDR1 DFQATT, CDR2 SNEGSKA (reference sequence). Trimming stripped 6 bases from V and 0 bases from J, with 12 bases between. Here the CDR3 reads CSAPPPGSYNEQFF. CDR3 DNA: TGCAGTGCCCCCCCTCCAGGCTCCTACAATGAGCAGTTCTTC.

Many counts were recorded for this clonotype. V gene TRBV7-2 combines with J gene TRBJ2-7; D possibly matches TRBD1 or TRBD2 (5 bases each). There are 14 residues in the CDR3. V lost 7 bases and J 0 bases, leaving 13 bases between the germline ends. Germline V lookup: CDR1 SGHTA, CDR2 FQGNSA. Written as DNA, the CDR3 is TGTGCCAGCACCCCGAGGGGAAGCTCCTACGAGCAGTACTTC. It specifies CASTPRGSSYEQYF. The variable domain in full, with the rest retrieved from reference TRBV7-2 and TRBJ2-7, is GAGVSQSPSNKVTEKGKDVELRCDPISGHTALYWYRQSLGQGLEFLIYFQGNSAPDKSGLPSDRFSAERTGGSVSTLTIQRTQQEDSAVYLCASTPRGSSYEQYFGPGTRLTVT.

Turning to this clonotype: A read error may be the cause here, since a much bigger clone is one base away. This sequence joins TRBV12-3 or TRBV12-4 and TRBJ2-5, with 8 nucleotides matching TRBD1. The CDR3 length is 18 residues. CDR3 loop: CASSYSRDRMASQETRYF. CDR3 sequence (DNA): TGTGCCAGCAGTTACTCCCGGGACAGGATGGCGTCTCAAGAGACCCGGTACTTC.

The chain uses TRBV4-1 and TRBJ2-3; 8 bases align to TRBD2. With 6 bases clipped from V and 3 bases from J, the junction kept 20 bases outside the gene matches. Germline V gene lookup returns CDR1 MGHRA and CDR2 YSYEKL. The CDR3 consists of 19 residues. CDR3 sequence (DNA): TGCGCCAGCAGTCCGATATCGGGACTAGTGGGAGCGGTTACAGATACGCAGTATTTT. This codes for CASSPISGLVGAVTDTQYF.

This clonotype was seen repeatedly, ten times or more. The chain uses TRBV6-2 or TRBV6-3 and TRBJ2-1; 8 nucleotides match TRBD2. The CDR3 is 18 residues long. Germline assignment: CDR1 MNHEY and CDR2 SVGEGT. J gave up 1 base and V 2 bases, and 10 bases lay outside the gene matches. CDR3 region: CASSYEGTSTFSYNEQFF. The CDR3 bases are TGTGCCAGCAGTTACGAAGGGACTAGTACCTTTTCCTACAATGAGCAGTTCTTC.

The rearrangement joins TRBV7-2 to TRBJ2-5; D is unclear. The V and J ends lost 5 bases and 5 bases respectively, with 21 bases between them. The CDR3 runs to 16 residues. Germline CDR1 and CDR2: SGHTA and FQGNSA. Here the CDR3 DNA reads TGTGCCAGCAGCCCCGACTCCGCTAACTTAAGGGAGACCCAGTACTTC. It translates to CASSPDSANLRETQYF.

This clonotype was recorded a few times. The chain recombines TRBV7-9 with TRBJ2-1; 8 nucleotides line up with TRBD2. CDR1 is SEHNR, CDR2 FQNEAQ, per germline (reference sequence). The CDR3 totals 15 residues. Unmatched junction bases numbered 11, after V lost 5 bases and J lost 8 bases. In DNA, the CDR3 is TGTGCCAGCAGCCAACAATCGGGAGGGCCTTATGAGCAGTTCTTC. Its translation is CASSQQSGGPYEQFF.

This clonotype was observed at least ten times. The V call is TRBV5-1, the J call TRBJ2-5, with TRBD1 matching over 7 bases. Germline trimming cut 4 bases from V and 5 bases from J; bases unmatched to any gene: 8. This CDR3 region has 14 residues. Germline V lookup: CDR1 SGHRS, CDR2 YFSETQ. This CDR3 reads CASSVGQKGETQYF. The CDR3 DNA follows: TGCGCCAGCAGCGTGGGACAGAAGGGGGAGACCCAGTACTTC.

In its sample, this clonotype was seen a few times. The chain links TRBV20-1 to TRBJ2-7; TRBD2 matches at 7 bases. The germline V gene encodes CDR1 DFQATT and CDR2 SNEGSKA (reference sequence). This CDR3 region has 13 residues. The J segment lost 1 base and the V segment lost 6 bases, leaving 6 bases of the junction unmatched. The CDR3: CSAERGLSYEQYF. DNA of the CDR3: TGCAGTGCCGAGCGGGGCCTGTCCTACGAGCAGTACTTC.

This chain joins TRBV28 and TRBJ2-7; D is uncertain. The V and J ends lost 6 bases and 4 bases respectively, with 10 bases between them. The germline V gene encodes CDR1 MDHEN and CDR2 SYDVKM. The CDR3 runs to 12 residues. The CDR3 loop reads CASRGTTYEQYF. CDR3 nucleotides: TGTGCCAGCAGGGGCACGACTTACGAGCAGTACTTC. Full variable domain (missing parts from reference TRBV28 and TRBJ2-7): DVKVTQSSRYLVKRTGEKVFLECVQDMDHENMFWYRQDPGLGLRLIYFSYDVKMKEKGDIPEGYSVSREKKERFSLILESASTNQTSMYLCASRGTTYEQYFGPGTRLTVT.

This clonotype occurred a few times. The CDR3 region has the DNA TGCAGCGCCGGAGAAAGGGTCCTAGCGGGCACAGATACGCAGTATTTT. The encoded protein is CSAGERVLAGTDTQYF. The chain couples TRBV29-1 to TRBJ2-3, with 7 bases identical to TRBD2. J gave up 1 base and V 7 bases, and 14 bases lay outside the gene matches. CDR1 and CDR2 from the germline V gene are SQVTM and ANQGSEA. CDR3 size: 16 residues.

This clonotype was seen a handful of times. The CDR3 region is CSAYRAPSRISYNEQFF. The CDR3 DNA sequence: TGCAGTGCTTATAGGGCGCCCTCCCGAATTTCCTACAATGAGCAGTTCTTC. The genes are TRBV20-1 and TRBJ2-1; D uncertain. This CDR3 is built from 17 residues. V lost 5 bases, J lost 1 base, and 21 bases lay in between. The V gene's germline CDR1 is DFQATT and CDR2 SNEGSKA (reference sequence).

This clonotype occurred many times. The chain carries TRBV5-1 and TRBJ1-3; D not resolved. From germline, CDR1 is SGHRS and CDR2 YFSETQ. V gave up 0 bases and J gave up 0 bases, with 13 bases separating them. The CDR3 spans 17 residues. CDR3 loop: CASSLGPGISSGNTIYF. The CDR3 coding sequence is TGCGCCAGCAGCTTGGGTCCAGGTATCAGCTCTGGAAACACCATATATTTT.

The rearrangement uses TRBV29-1 and TRBJ2-7; maybe TRBD1 (6 bases). Trimming pared 6 bases from V and 0 bases from J, leaving 12 bases between. Germline V lookup: CDR1 SQVTM, CDR2 ANQGSEA. CDR3 length: 13 amino acids. Here the CDR3 reads CSVTGLSSYEQYF. For the CDR3, the DNA is TGCAGCGTCACAGGGCTATCCTCCTACGAGCAGTACTTC.

Worth noting for this clonotype: A junction boundary mismatches the germline segment, possibly from a read error. V usage is TRBV7-7 and J usage is TRBJ2-5; D is unresolved. The CDR3 has 13 residues. Germline CDR1 reads SSHAT; CDR2 reads FNYEAQ (reference sequence). The CDR3 coding sequence is TGTGCTAGCAGCTTACGGATCCAAGAGACCCAGTACTTC. Its protein is CASSLRIQETQYF.

This clonotype came up a few times. The V and J genes are TRBV6-4 and TRBJ2-3, with 10 positions matching TRBD1. CDR1 MRHNA and CDR2 SNTAGT come from the germline V gene. Germline trimming cut 3 bases from V and 5 bases from J; bases unmatched to any gene: 2. The CDR3 extends over 14 amino acids. CDR3 protein: CASSETGGGDTQYF. The CDR3 DNA reads TGTGCCAGCAGTGAGACAGGGGGCGGAGATACGCAGTATTTT.

In this sample, this clonotype turned up a few times. This sequence joins TRBV29-1 and TRBJ2-2; TRBD1 is a possible D gene (7 bases). CDR1 and CDR2 (germline): SQVTM, ANQGSEA. V was trimmed by 1 base and J by 6 bases, leaving 12 bases between them. This CDR3 is 14 amino acids long. Written as DNA, the CDR3 is TGCAGCGTTGAAGCGACAGGGAGGCCCGGGGAGCTGTTTTTT. Protein: CSVEATGRPGELFF.

This clonotype was observed many times. This chain links TRBV12-3 or TRBV12-4 with TRBJ1-5, with unresolved D. The CDR3 has 14 amino acids. Trimming took 1 base from V and 4 from J, leaving 8 bases between them. The CDR3 reads CASSLGRVNQPQHF. In DNA form, the CDR3 reads TGTGCCAGCAGTTTAGGCAGAGTTAATCAGCCCCAGCATTTT.

This chain joins TRBV7-9 and TRBJ2-5; 7 positions match TRBD1. Trimming removed 5 bases from V and 5 bases from J; junction bases left unmatched: 8. This CDR3 spans 14 amino acids. The germline CDR1 and CDR2 sequences are SEHNR and FQNEAQ (reference sequence). This CDR3 reads CASSTTGVLETQYF. For the CDR3, the DNA is TGTGCCAGCAGCACCACAGGGGTGCTGGAGACCCAGTACTTC.

This clonotype has only a few counts. The chain has TRBV28 and TRBJ1-3, with D possibly being TRBD1 (6 bases). CDR1 and CDR2 (germline): MDHEN, SYDVKM. The CDR3 sequence is 16 residues long. Between the trimmed V and J ends, which lost 1 base and 3 bases, there was a span of 13 bases. The DNA of the CDR3 is TGTGCCAGCAGTTTATTTTCAGGGGCGGGTGGAAACACCATATATTTT. Translating gives CASSLFSGAGGNTIYF.